What follows are 14 T cell receptor beta chains derived from one specimen sequenced in a study of blood T cell repertoires in COVID-19. TCRdb's copy holds only in-frame clones and misses some; the assay was immunoSEQ multiplex PCR. The sample lists 94,000 or so clones; 88% were seen once. Sequencing was performed on peripheral blood. All receptors come from a woman of 80 years or more with active COVID-19.

The chain employs TRBV18 and TRBJ1-4, with D maybe TRBD1 (5 bases). Trimming removed 2 bases at V and 6 bases at J, with 7 bases between. Germline V lookup: CDR1 KGHSH, CDR2 LQKENI. The CDR3 totals 13 residues. This chain's CDR3 is CASSPGAYEKLFF. The CDR3 coding sequence is TGTGCCAGCTCACCAGGGGCTTATGAAAAACTGTTTTTT.

The gene calls are TRBV18 and TRBJ2-3, with D perhaps TRBD2 (5 bases). The ends were cut back, 2 bases at V and 3 bases at J, with 9 bases in the middle. The germline CDR1 and CDR2 sequences are KGHSH and LQKENI. The CDR3 totals 14 residues. The DNA of the CDR3 is TGTGCCAGCTCACCAACAGCGGCTACAGATACGCAGTATTTT. Translating it yields CASSPTAATDTQYF.

V is TRBV5-1 and J is TRBJ2-1, with 14 bases aligning to TRBD2. Germline V lookup: CDR1 SGHRS, CDR2 YFSETQ. V shed 6 bases, J shed 1 base, and the junction held 15 bases outside the gene matches. The CDR3 contains 20 residues. CDR3 amino acids: CASTLQRTSGRFWSYNEQFF. CDR3 DNA sequence: TGCGCCAGCACCTTACAAAGGACTAGCGGGAGGTTTTGGTCCTACAATGAGCAGTTCTTC.

The chain uses TRBV9 and TRBJ2-3, with TRBD1 matching 7 bases. The germline V gene has CDR1 SGDLS and CDR2 YYNGEE. The CDR3 is 13 amino acids. Trimming removed 3 bases from V and 5 bases from J; junction bases left unmatched: 3. In DNA, the CDR3 is TGTGCCAGCAGCGCCACAGGGGTAGATACGCAGTATTTT. The encoded protein is CASSATGVDTQYF.

Here the CDR3 reads CASSGTGGADQPQHF. DNA of the CDR3: TGTGCCAGCAGTGGGACAGGGGGCGCGGATCAGCCCCAGCATTTT. The J gene is TRBJ1-5, the V gene TRBV2; the match to TRBD1 covers 11 bases. The CDR3 totals 15 residues. Germline V gene data show CDR1 as SNHLY and CDR2 as FYNNEI. J was trimmed by 5 bases and V by 4 bases; bases with no gene match: 4.

This clone showed up just once. The V and J genes are TRBV24-1 and TRBJ2-1; perhaps TRBD2 as D (7 bases). Germline V gene lookup returns CDR1 KGHDR and CDR2 SFDVKD. CDR3 size: 15 residues. With 3 bases removed from V and 3 bases from J, the gap between germline ends came to 11 bases. Here the CDR3 reads CATSDPGGRYNEQFF. CDR3 coding DNA: TGTGCCACCAGTGATCCCGGGGGGCGCTACAATGAGCAGTTCTTC.

The chain is built from TRBV24-1 and TRBJ1-5; D is unresolved. Trimming removed 8 bases from V and 4 bases from J, with 14 bases in between. Germline-derived CDR1 and CDR2 are KGHDR and SFDVKD. This CDR3 comprises 14 residues. CDR3 loop: CATTLARGNQPQHF. CDR3 in DNA: TGTGCCACCACACTAGCTAGAGGGAATCAGCCCCAGCATTTT.

This chain links TRBV19 with TRBJ2-3; no clear D gene. The CDR3 is made up of 13 amino acids. The germline CDR1 and CDR2 sequences are LNHDA and SQIVND (reference sequence). Between the trimmed V and J ends, which lost 5 bases and 1 base, there was a span of 7 bases. For the CDR3, the DNA is TGTGCCAGTAGTGCCCGAGGCACAGATACGCAGTATTTT. Translation: CASSARGTDTQYF.

The V gene is TRBV25-1, the J gene TRBJ1-5; D is unclear. Looked up from germline, CDR1 is MGHDK and CDR2 is SYGVNS. The CDR3 is 16 residues long. Trimming took 0 bases from V and 4 from J, leaving 13 bases between them. The DNA of the CDR3 is TGTGCCAGCAGTGAATACGCTTGGCCGCTTAATCAGCCCCAGCATTTT. As protein: CASSEYAWPLNQPQHF. The full variable domain, completed using reference TRBV25-1 and TRBJ1-5, is EADIYQTPRYLVIGTGKKITLECSQTMGHDKMYWYQQDPGMELHLIHYSYGVNSTEKGDLSSESTVSRIRTEHFPLTLESARPSHTSQYLCASSEYAWPLNQPQHFGDGTRLSIL.

The CDR3 sequence: CASSVGRGINNEQFF. The CDR3 region has the DNA TGTGCCAGCAGCGTAGGGCGGGGGATTAACAATGAGCAGTTCTTC. The gene calls are TRBV9 and TRBJ2-1; 7 positions match TRBD2. CDR1 and CDR2 (germline): SGDLS, YYNGEE. The ends lost 0 bases at V and 5 bases at J; junction bases unmatched: 5. The CDR3 extends over 15 amino acids.

V and J are TRBV4-1 and TRBJ2-3, with 9 positions matching TRBD2. Germline V gene sequence: CDR1 MGHRA, CDR2 YSYEKL. The CDR3 extends over 18 amino acids. Trimming at V came to 0 bases and at J to 3 bases, leaving 10 bases not matched to a gene. CDR3 nucleotide sequence: TGCGCCAGCAGCCAAGATCTGGCCGCAAGCGGGGGGACAGATACGCAGTATTTT. It is translated as CASSQDLAASGGTDTQYF.

The chain combines TRBV6-5 with TRBJ2-7; 13 nucleotides agree with TRBD2. Germline assignment: CDR1 MNHEY and CDR2 SVGAGI. This CDR3 has 16 amino acids. The trim removed 2 bases at V and 4 bases at J, leaving 5 bases unmatched. The CDR3 DNA reads TGTGCCAGCAGTTACGACGGGACTAGCGGGAATTACGAGCAGTACTTC. It encodes CASSYDGTSGNYEQYF.

The rearrangement uses TRBV28 and TRBJ2-3, with a tentative D call TRBD1 (6 bases). This CDR3 has 15 residues. V was trimmed by 4 bases and J by 4 bases, leaving 15 bases between them. The germline CDR1 and CDR2 sequences are MDHEN and SYDVKM. The CDR3 sequence: CASSSSGDLADTQYF. Written as DNA, the CDR3 is TGTGCCAGCAGTTCCTCAGGGGACCTCGCAGATACGCAGTATTTT.

The CDR3 reads CASSQLAGGPDEQFF. DNA for the CDR3: TGTGCCAGCAGCCAACTAGCGGGAGGGCCGGATGAGCAGTTCTTC. The V gene is TRBV4-2, the J gene TRBJ2-1; 12 bases fit TRBD2. V dropped 2 bases and J dropped 8; count of bases not matched to a gene: 4. This CDR3 spans 15 amino acids. The V gene's germline CDR1 is LGHNA and CDR2 YNFKEQ.